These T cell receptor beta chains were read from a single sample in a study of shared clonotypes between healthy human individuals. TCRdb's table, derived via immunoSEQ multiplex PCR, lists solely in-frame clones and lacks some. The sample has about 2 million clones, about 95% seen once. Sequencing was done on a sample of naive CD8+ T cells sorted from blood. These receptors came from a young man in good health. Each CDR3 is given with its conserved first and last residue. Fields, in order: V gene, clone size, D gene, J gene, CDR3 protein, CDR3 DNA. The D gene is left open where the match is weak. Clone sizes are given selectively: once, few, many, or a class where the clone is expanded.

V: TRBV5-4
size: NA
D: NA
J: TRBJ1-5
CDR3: CASSTGSNQPQHF
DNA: TGTGCCAGCAGTACCGGCAGCAATCAGCCCCAGCATTTT

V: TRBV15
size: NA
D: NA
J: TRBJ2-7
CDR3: CATSTGTEAYEQYF
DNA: TGTGCCACCAGCACCGGGACGGAGGCCTACGAGCAGTACTTC

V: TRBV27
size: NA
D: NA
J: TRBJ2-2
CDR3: CASSPGAGTAGELFF
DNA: TGTGCCAGCAGTCCGGGGGCAGGGACCGCCGGGGAGCTGTTTTTT

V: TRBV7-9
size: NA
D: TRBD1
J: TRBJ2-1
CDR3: CASSRTGGGLYNEQFF
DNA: TGTGCCAGCAGCCGGACAGGGGGCGGGTTGTACAATGAGCAGTTCTTC

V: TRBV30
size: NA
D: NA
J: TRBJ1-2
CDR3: CAWGDGYTF
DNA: TGTGCCTGGGGGGATGGCTACACCTTC

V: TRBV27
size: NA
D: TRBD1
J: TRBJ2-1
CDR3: CASSKGTGGNEQFF
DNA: TGTGCCAGCAGTAAAGGGACAGGGGGGAATGAGCAGTTCTTC

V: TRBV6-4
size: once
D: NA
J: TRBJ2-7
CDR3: CASSDSVGDEQYF
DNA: TGTGCCAGCAGTGACTCTGTTGGGGACGAGCAGTACTTC

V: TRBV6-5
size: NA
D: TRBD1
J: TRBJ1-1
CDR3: CASSYGTGREAFF
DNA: TGTGCCAGCAGTTACGGGACAGGGAGGGAGGCTTTCTTT

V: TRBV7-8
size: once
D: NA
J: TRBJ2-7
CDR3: CASSRDKRSTAYEQYF
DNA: TGTGCCAGCAGCCGGGACAAAAGATCGACCGCCTACGAGCAGTACTTC

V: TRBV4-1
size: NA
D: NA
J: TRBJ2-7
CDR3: CASSHPGQGYEQYF
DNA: TGCGCCAGCAGCCACCCGGGACAAGGATACGAGCAGTACTTC

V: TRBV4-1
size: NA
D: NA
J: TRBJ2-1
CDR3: CASTSKSGAAYNEQFF
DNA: TGCGCCAGCACCTCCAAGTCCGGAGCCGCCTACAATGAGCAGTTCTTC

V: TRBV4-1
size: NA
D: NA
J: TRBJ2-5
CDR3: CARSWGWRRSETQYF
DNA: TGCGCCAGGTCTTGGGGCTGGAGGCGGTCAGAGACCCAGTACTTC

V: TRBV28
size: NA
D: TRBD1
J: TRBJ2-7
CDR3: CASSLGQGYEQYF
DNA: TGTGCCAGCAGTTTGGGACAGGGCTACGAGCAGTACTTC

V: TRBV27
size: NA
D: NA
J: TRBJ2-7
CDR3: CASSWQGDYEQYF
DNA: TGTGCCAGCAGTTGGCAAGGGGACTACGAGCAGTACTTC

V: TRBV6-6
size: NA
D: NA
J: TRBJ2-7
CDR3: CASSPRYEQYF
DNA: TGTGCCAGCAGTCCTCGTTACGAGCAGTACTTC

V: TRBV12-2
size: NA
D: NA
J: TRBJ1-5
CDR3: CASRLAMGGISNQPQHF
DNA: TGTGCAAGTCGCTTAGCGATGGGTGGCATAAGCAATCAGCCCCAGCATTTT

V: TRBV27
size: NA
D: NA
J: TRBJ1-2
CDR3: CASSLSAETGDGYTF
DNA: TGTGCCAGCAGTTTATCGGCAGAAACGGGGGATGGCTACACCTTC

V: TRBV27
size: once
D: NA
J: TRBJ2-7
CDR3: CASSLQGTYEQYF
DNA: TGTGCCAGCAGTCTACAGGGCACCTACGAGCAGTACTTC

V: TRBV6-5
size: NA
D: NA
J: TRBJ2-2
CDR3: CASSYLEGGAGELFF
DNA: TGTGCCAGCAGTTATTTGGAGGGCGGCGCCGGGGAGCTGTTTTTT

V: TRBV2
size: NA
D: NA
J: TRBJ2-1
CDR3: CAECDGSYNEQFF
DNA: TGTGCCGAGTGCGACGGGTCCTACAATGAGCAGTTCTTC

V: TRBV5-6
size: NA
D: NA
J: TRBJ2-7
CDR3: CASSGGTYEQYF
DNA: TGTGCCAGCAGCGGCGGGACCTACGAGCAGTACTTC

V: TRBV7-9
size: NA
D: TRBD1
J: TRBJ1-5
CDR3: CASSLPQTGDSNQPQHF
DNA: TGTGCCAGCAGCTTACCCCAGACAGGGGATAGCAATCAGCCCCAGCATTTT

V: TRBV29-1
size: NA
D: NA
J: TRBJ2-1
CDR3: CSVDAEAYNEQFF
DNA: TGCAGCGTTGACGCTGAAGCTTACAATGAGCAGTTCTTC

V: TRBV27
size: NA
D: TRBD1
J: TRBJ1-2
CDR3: CASGAGTGDYGYTF
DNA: TGTGCCAGCGGGGCCGGGACAGGGGATTATGGCTACACCTTC

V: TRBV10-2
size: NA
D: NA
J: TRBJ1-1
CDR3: CASSEGGGLLNTEAFF
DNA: TGCGCCAGCAGTGAGGGGGGGGGACTTTTGAACACTGAAGCTTTCTTT

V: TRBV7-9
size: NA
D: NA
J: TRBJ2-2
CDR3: CASSFFRQRTNTGELFF
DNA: TGTGCCAGCAGCTTTTTCAGACAGCGAACGAACACCGGGGAGCTGTTTTTT

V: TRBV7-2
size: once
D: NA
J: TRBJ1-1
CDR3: CASSRDGWTLGMNTEAFF
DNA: TGTGCCAGCAGCCGAGACGGATGGACATTGGGGATGAACACTGAAGCTTTCTTT

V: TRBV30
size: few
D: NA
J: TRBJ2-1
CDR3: CAWSVGEPYNEQFF
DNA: TGTGCCTGGAGTGTAGGGGAGCCATACAATGAGCAGTTCTTC

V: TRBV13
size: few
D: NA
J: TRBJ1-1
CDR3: CASSRGSWTEAFF
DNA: TGTGCCAGCAGCCGTGGGTCGTGGACTGAAGCTTTCTTT

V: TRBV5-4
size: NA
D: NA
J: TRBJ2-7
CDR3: CASSTGDRPSEQYF
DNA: TGTGCCAGCAGCACCGGGGACCGCCCCAGCGAGCAGTACTTC

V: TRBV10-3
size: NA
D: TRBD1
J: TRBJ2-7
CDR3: CAISADRGGYEQYF
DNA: TGTGCCATCAGTGCAGACAGGGGCGGATACGAGCAGTACTTC

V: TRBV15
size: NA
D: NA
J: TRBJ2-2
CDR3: CATSREIGVGWTGELFF
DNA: TGTGCCACCAGCAGAGAAATCGGGGTGGGGTGGACCGGGGAGCTGTTTTTT

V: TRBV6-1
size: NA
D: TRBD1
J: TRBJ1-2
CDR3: CASSETAGGGYGYTF
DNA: TGTGCCAGCAGTGAAACGGCAGGGGGGGGCTATGGCTACACCTTC

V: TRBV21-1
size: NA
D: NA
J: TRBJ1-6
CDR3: CASSPIRLSYNSPLHF
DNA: TGTGCCAGCAGTCCGATACGACTGAGTTATAATTCACCCCTCCACTTT

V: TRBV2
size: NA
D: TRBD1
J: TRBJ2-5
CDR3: CASRTGTGDGLGETQYF
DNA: TGTGCCAGCAGGACCGGGACAGGGGACGGACTGGGGGAGACCCAGTACTTC

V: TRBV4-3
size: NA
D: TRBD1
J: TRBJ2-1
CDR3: CASSQHFEGASYNEQFF
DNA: TGCGCCAGCAGCCAACACTTTGAGGGGGCATCCTACAATGAGCAGTTCTTC

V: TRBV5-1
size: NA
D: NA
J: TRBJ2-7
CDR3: CASSSTGPYEQYF
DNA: TGCGCCAGCAGCTCAACAGGGCCCTACGAGCAGTACTTC

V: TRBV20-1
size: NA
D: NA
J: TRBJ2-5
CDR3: CSVGAQETQYF
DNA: TGCAGTGTGGGGGCTCAAGAGACCCAGTACTTC

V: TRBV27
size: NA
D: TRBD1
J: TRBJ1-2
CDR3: CASRPTGMGGYTF
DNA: TGTGCCAGCAGACCGACAGGGATGGGTGGCTACACCTTC

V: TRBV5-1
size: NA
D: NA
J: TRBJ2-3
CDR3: CASSFFVNTDTQYF
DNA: TGCGCCAGCAGCTTCTTCGTCAACACAGATACGCAGTATTTT

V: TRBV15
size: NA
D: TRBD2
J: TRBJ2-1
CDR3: CATSRVWEGTYNEQFF
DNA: TGTGCCACCAGCAGAGTCTGGGAGGGTACGTACAATGAGCAGTTCTTC

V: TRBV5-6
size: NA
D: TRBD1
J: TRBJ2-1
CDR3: CASSEEVRGPYNEQFF
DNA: TGTGCCAGCAGCGAGGAGGTCAGGGGGCCCTACAATGAGCAGTTCTTC

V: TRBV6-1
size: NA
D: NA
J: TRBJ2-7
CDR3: CASSWGSSYEQYF
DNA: TGTGCCAGCAGTTGGGGGAGCTCCTACGAGCAGTACTTC

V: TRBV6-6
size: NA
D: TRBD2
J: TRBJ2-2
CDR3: CASSRGGSNTGELFF
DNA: TGTGCCAGCAGTCGCGGGGGGTCGAACACCGGGGAGCTGTTTTTT

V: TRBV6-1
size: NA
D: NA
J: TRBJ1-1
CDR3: CASSTPGMNTEAFF
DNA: TGTGCCAGCAGTACACCGGGCATGAACACTGAAGCTTTCTTT

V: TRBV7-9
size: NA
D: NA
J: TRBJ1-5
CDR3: CASSLAGTPSQPQHF
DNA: TGTGCCAGCAGCTTAGCCGGGACCCCCAGTCAGCCCCAGCATTTT

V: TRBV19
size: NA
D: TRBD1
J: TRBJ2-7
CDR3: CASSIELRQGYEQYF
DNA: TGTGCCAGTAGTATAGAATTGAGACAGGGCTACGAGCAGTACTTC

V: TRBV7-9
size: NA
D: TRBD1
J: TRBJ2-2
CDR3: CASSLAGTGVTGELFF
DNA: TGTGCCAGCAGCTTAGCTGGGACAGGGGTCACCGGGGAGCTGTTTTTT

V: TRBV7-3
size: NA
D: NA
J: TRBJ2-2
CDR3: CASSFGTGELFF
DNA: TGTGCCAGCAGCTTCGGCACCGGGGAGCTGTTTTTT

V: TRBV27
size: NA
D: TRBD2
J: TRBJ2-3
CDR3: CASSLSLGLATDTQYF
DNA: TGTGCCAGCAGTTTAAGCCTGGGACTAGCGACAGATACGCAGTATTTT

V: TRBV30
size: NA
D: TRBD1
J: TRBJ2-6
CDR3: CAWGTGVGANVLTF
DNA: TGTGCCTGGGGGACAGGGGTTGGGGCCAACGTCCTGACTTTC

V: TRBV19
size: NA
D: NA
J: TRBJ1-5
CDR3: CASSIGSQPQPQHF
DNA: TGTGCCAGTAGTATAGGGTCACAACCACAGCCCCAGCATTTT